The source of this TCR beta chain is a study of cytomegalovirus exposure and HLA in healthy donors. Study context: Of around 410 genotyped donors, 80% to 85% grouped in the Caucasian-associated ancestry cluster.

60 Vbeta and 13 Jbeta primers were used in PCR. Data came from immunoSEQ multiplex PCR; TCRdb stores just in-frame clones and leaves some out. The sample has 150,000 to 180,000 clones; over 65% are singletons. Germline loops: CDR1 SSHAT, CDR2 FNYEAQ (reference sequence). The CDR3 has 13 residues. As for this clone: Its antigen is undetermined. The junction differs from germline at one of its ends, possibly a read error.

Study conclusions and caveats: It was 164 TCR beta chains that were listed as cytomegalovirus-associated. A later analysis associated about 18,000 TCR beta sequences with HLA alleles at a 0.05 false discovery rate. It was reported that the classifier diagnosed cytomegalovirus status with high specificity and sensitivity in both the original and validation cohorts.

The TCR comes from a woman aged 35 to 49 in good health and CMV-seronegative. Sequencing was performed on PBMCs. The rearrangement uses TRBV7-7 and TRBJ2-1, with 7 bases identical to TRBD1. The CDR3 DNA follows: TGTGCTAGCAGCTTAGGGGGCGAGGATGAGCAGTTCTTC. It yields the protein CASSLGGEDEQFF.